This T cell receptor beta chain was identified in a study of shared clonotypes between healthy human individuals. General observations from the study: Naive subsets generally had larger estimated richness than memory subsets. The sole specimen, blood, was sampled, and tissue repertoires likely differ.

V shed 3 bases and J shed 1 base, with 12 bases lying between them. The CDR3 loop spans 15 amino acids. Germline V gene lookup returns CDR1 MNHEY and CDR2 SMNVEV (reference sequence). Every donor was a Caucasian adult from Nashville, Tennessee. The method was immunoSEQ multiplex PCR; TCRdb's version includes in-frame clones alone and lacks a portion of them. Of 2 million to 2.5 million clones listed, 85% to 95% are singletons. On this clone itself: What it binds is not known.

The TCR was taken from a man between 18 and 35 years old in good health. The chain recombines TRBV27 with TRBJ2-5; no reliable D call. The sequencing input was naive CD4+ T cells sorted from blood. Noted subset: CD45RA+ positively selected. The CDR3 region is CASSFGWVVQETQYF. In DNA, the CDR3 is TGTGCCAGCAGTTTTGGGTGGGTGGTCCAAGAGACCCAGTACTTC.